The 30 T cell receptor beta chains in this list originate from one sample, sequenced in a study of cytomegalovirus exposure and HLA in healthy donors. The PCR used 60 Vbeta and 13 Jbeta primers. TCRdb's copy holds only in-frame clones and misses some; the assay was immunoSEQ multiplex PCR. This sample's table reports some 84,000 clones. Material for sequencing was PBMCs. Source of these receptors: a man in his forties or fifties in good health and CMV-seronegative.

V and J are TRBV7-3 and TRBJ1-5; 7 bases map to TRBD1. Looked up from germline, CDR1 is SGHTA and CDR2 is FQGTGA. The J segment lost 7 bases and the V segment lost 4 bases, leaving 10 bases of the junction unmatched. The CDR3 totals 15 residues. Here the CDR3 DNA reads TGTGCCAGCAGCTCACCCGGGACAGTTGGGCAGCCCCAGCATTTT. Translated: CASSSPGTVGQPQHF.

V and J are TRBV15 and TRBJ1-4; tentatively, D is TRBD1 (6 bases). The V gene's germline CDR1 is LNHNV and CDR2 YYDKDF (reference sequence). This CDR3 contains 14 residues. V was trimmed by 3 bases and J by 3 bases, leaving 8 bases between them. CDR3 DNA: TGTGCCACCAGCAGGGACAGCGCTAATGAAAAACTGTTTTTT. It translates to CATSRDSANEKLFF.

As DNA, the CDR3 is TGTGCCGGGCAAACAGGGAGCTCCTACGAGCAGTACTTC. It yields the protein CAGQTGSSYEQYF. J is TRBJ2-7 and V is TRBV30, with D perhaps matching TRBD1 (6 bases). This CDR3 contains 13 residues. Trimming stripped 8 bases from V and 0 bases from J, with 14 bases between. The V gene's germline CDR1 is GTSNPN and CDR2 SVGIG (reference sequence).

The V and J genes are TRBV28 and TRBJ2-5, with a possible D match to TRBD1 (5 bases). V shed 3 bases and J shed 0 bases, with 8 bases lying between them. This CDR3 has 14 residues. Germline V gene data show CDR1 as MDHEN and CDR2 as SYDVKM. The CDR3: CASSLHRHQETQYF. For the CDR3, the DNA is TGTGCCAGCAGTTTGCACAGGCACCAAGAGACCCAGTACTTC.

This chain links TRBV11-2 with TRBJ1-1, with D unclear. Germline-derived CDR1 and CDR2 are SGHAT and FQNNGV. V lost 4 bases and J 0 bases, leaving 12 bases between the germline ends. The CDR3 covers 15 residues. The CDR3 DNA sequence: TGTGCCAGCAGCTCACGGGTCAGTCTGAACACTGAAGCTTTCTTT. This codes for CASSSRVSLNTEAFF. The whole variable domain, remainder taken from reference TRBV11-2 and TRBJ1-1, is EAGVAQSPRYKIIEKRQSVAFWCNPISGHATLYWYQQILGQGPKLLIQFQNNGVVDDSQLPKDRFSAERLKGVDSTLKIQPAKLEDSAVYLCASSSRVSLNTEAFFGQGTRLTVV.

To note about this clone: Within the sample, other DNA sequences also encode this same CDR3. The chain combines TRBV7-9 with TRBJ2-7, with D hard to call. The CDR3 has 13 amino acids. Deletions cut 3 bases from V and 0 bases from J, with 6 bases between. Germline V gives CDR1 SEHNR, CDR2 FQNEAQ (reference sequence). The DNA of the CDR3 is TGTGCCAGCAGCTTTGGCGGCTCCTACGAGCAGTACTTC. It yields the protein CASSFGGSYEQYF.

The chain couples TRBV5-1 to TRBJ1-2, with 8 bases lining up with TRBD1. V lost 2 bases, J lost 7 bases, and 7 bases stayed unmatched. The CDR3 is 14 residues long. From germline, CDR1 is SGHRS and CDR2 YFSETQ. CDR3 sequence: CASSFIEDRVGYTF. The CDR3 region has the DNA TGCGCCAGCAGCTTCATTGAGGACAGGGTTGGCTACACCTTC.

V is TRBV19 and J is TRBJ2-7; 9 bases agree with TRBD2. The CDR3 has 14 residues. With 2 bases clipped from V and 3 bases from J, the junction kept 2 bases outside the gene matches. Germline V CDR1 and CDR2: LNHDA, SQIVND (reference sequence). In DNA form, the CDR3 reads TGTGCCAGTAGTATAATTAGCGGGGGCTACGAGCAGTACTTC. It specifies CASSIISGGYEQYF.

The chain carries TRBV18 and TRBJ1-6, with a possible D match to TRBD1 (6 bases). The CDR3 loop spans 16 amino acids. The germline CDR1 and CDR2 sequences are KGHSH and LQKENI. Between the trimmed V and J ends, which lost 4 bases and 5 bases, there was a span of 15 bases. For the CDR3, the DNA is TGTGCCAGCTCACGCGCACCTCCAGGGGATAATTCACCCCTCCACTTT. Translated, it gives CASSRAPPGDNSPLHF.

This chain links TRBV7-2 with TRBJ1-5; D is possibly TRBD1 (5 bases). V lost 0 bases and J 6 bases, leaving 9 bases between the germline ends. This CDR3 is 14 amino acids long. Germline V gene data show CDR1 as SGHTA and CDR2 as FQGNSA. The CDR3 spells CASSLAQVSQPQHF. DNA for the CDR3: TGTGCCAGCAGCTTAGCACAGGTATCTCAGCCCCAGCATTTT.

Written as DNA, the CDR3 is TGTGCCAGCGCGGTGCCAGGGGCCTCCTACGAGCAGTACTTC. This gives the protein CASAVPGASYEQYF. This sequence joins TRBV7-8 and TRBJ2-7; a possible D gene is TRBD1 (6 bases). Trimming pared 8 bases from V and 0 bases from J, leaving 14 bases between. From germline, CDR1 is SGHVS and CDR2 FQNEAQ. CDR3 size: 14 residues.

The J gene is TRBJ2-7, the V gene TRBV18; D might be TRBD1 (5 bases). Looked up from germline, CDR1 is KGHSH and CDR2 is LQKENI. V lost 8 bases and J 3 bases, leaving 14 bases between the germline ends. The CDR3 is made up of 13 amino acids. In nucleotides, the CDR3 is TGTGCCAGCAGGGATAAGGGGTTCTACGAGCAGTACTTC. Translated: CASRDKGFYEQYF.

The chain employs TRBV4-1 and TRBJ2-7; the D gene is possibly TRBD1 (6 bases). The CDR3 consists of 13 residues. Germline values: CDR1 MGHRA, CDR2 YSYEKL. The V end lost 4 bases, the J end lost 4 bases, and 11 bases lay between the germline ends. CDR3 sequence reads: CASSRNRDYEQYF. The CDR3 DNA follows: TGCGCCAGCAGCCGGAACAGGGATTACGAGCAGTACTTC.

The chain couples TRBV5-1 to TRBJ2-1, with 9 nucleotides matching TRBD1. This CDR3 is 15 amino acids long. CDR1 is SGHRS and CDR2 is YFSETQ in the germline V gene. With 4 bases clipped from V and 7 bases from J, the junction kept 9 bases outside the gene matches. Written as DNA, the CDR3 is TGCGCCAGCAGCCCAAGGACAGGGGACGGTAATGAGCAGTTCTTC. This gives the protein CASSPRTGDGNEQFF.

In regard to this clone: One end of the junction is discordant with germline, which a read error may explain. The rearrangement links TRBV7-3 to TRBJ1-2, with 8 bases lining up with TRBD1. Germline lookup yields CDR1 SGHTA and CDR2 FQGTGA. This CDR3 comprises 15 residues. In DNA form, the CDR3 reads TGTGCCAGCAGCTTGACAGGGGCACTTAACTATGGCCACACCTTC. Translated, it gives CASSLTGALNYGHTF.

This rearrangement joins TRBV9 to TRBJ2-7, with 8 bases that match TRBD1. CDR1 is SGDLS and CDR2 is YYNGEE in the germline V gene. The CDR3 extends over 15 amino acids. Unmatched junction bases numbered 2, after V lost 0 bases and J lost 0 bases. CDR3 amino acids: CASSVAGGSSYEQYF. DNA for the CDR3: TGTGCCAGCAGCGTAGCAGGGGGCAGCTCCTACGAGCAGTACTTC.

The J gene is TRBJ2-7, the V gene TRBV6-5, with 8 bases lining up with TRBD1. This CDR3 region has 15 residues. V gave up 0 bases and J gave up 4 bases; unmatched junction bases: 5. In germline, CDR1 is MNHEY, CDR2 SVGAGI. DNA for the CDR3: TGTGCCAGCAGTTACTCCCCGGGACAGGTTTACGAGCAGTACTTC. Protein product: CASSYSPGQVYEQYF.

The V call is TRBV14, the J call TRBJ2-7; 9 nucleotides agree with TRBD2. The germline V gene encodes CDR1 SGHDN and CDR2 FVKESK. Unmatched junction bases numbered 7, after V lost 3 bases and J lost 4 bases. The CDR3 sequence is 15 residues long. The CDR3: CASSHGLASGYEQYF. The CDR3 DNA sequence: TGTGCCAGCAGCCATGGACTAGCGAGTGGATACGAGCAGTACTTC.

The chain recombines TRBV9 with TRBJ2-5, with 7 positions matching TRBD1. The CDR3 totals 14 residues. J lost 0 bases, V lost 3 bases, and 2 bases had no gene match. Per germline, CDR1 SGDLS and CDR2 YYNGEE. CDR3 coding DNA: TGTGCCAGCAGCGCGACAGGGTACCAAGAGACCCAGTACTTC. It codes for CASSATGYQETQYF.

The rearrangement links TRBV11-2 to TRBJ1-2; D unresolved. Per the germline V gene, CDR1 is SGHAT and CDR2 is FQNNGV. The V end was cut by 6 bases, the J end by 8 bases, with 19 bases between. The CDR3 extends over 14 amino acids. CDR3: CASRPHRAGGGYTF. As DNA, the CDR3 is TGTGCCAGCAGACCGCACCGAGCAGGCGGGGGCTACACCTTC.

The V and J genes are TRBV10-3 and TRBJ1-5, with D unresolved. The V and J ends lost 2 bases and 2 bases respectively, with 7 bases between them. The CDR3 extends over 14 amino acids. Germline V CDR1 and CDR2: ENHRY, SYGVKD. The CDR3 reads CAISELAGNQPQHF. In DNA form, the CDR3 reads TGTGCCATCAGTGAGCTTGCGGGCAATCAGCCCCAGCATTTT.

This chain links TRBV27 with TRBJ2-7; 9 nucleotides match TRBD2. The CDR3 sequence is 14 residues long. From germline, CDR1 is MNHEY and CDR2 SMNVEV (reference sequence). V lost 9 bases to trimming and J lost 2 bases; unmatched junction nucleotides: 8. The CDR3 nucleotides read TGTGCCAGTGTAGCCGGGACTAGCCCCTACGAGCAGTACTTC. It codes for CASVAGTSPYEQYF.

The genes are TRBV30 and TRBJ1-2; unclear D gene. This CDR3 comprises 14 residues. Germline V lookup: CDR1 GTSNPN, CDR2 SVGIG (reference sequence). Trimming took off 2 bases at V and 2 bases at J, with 12 bases between the two ends. This CDR3 is CAWSRRVSNYGYTF. The DNA of the CDR3 is TGTGCCTGGAGTCGGAGGGTATCCAACTATGGCTACACCTTC.

The chain has TRBV19 and TRBJ2-6, with D tentatively TRBD1 (6 bases). V was pared by 7 bases and J by 0 bases, with 7 bases between. The CDR3 is 14 residues long. CDR1 and CDR2 (germline): LNHDA, SQIVND (reference sequence). CDR3 protein: CASTRGSGANVLTF. The CDR3, as DNA: TGTGCCAGTACCAGGGGCTCTGGGGCCAACGTCCTGACTTTC.

This chain joins TRBV15 and TRBJ1-2; TRBD1 matches 7 bases. CDR3 length: 15 amino acids. With 3 bases clipped from V and 0 bases from J, the junction kept 4 bases outside the gene matches. From germline, CDR1 is LNHNV and CDR2 YYDKDF (reference sequence). CDR3 amino acids: CATSSRQGSNYGYTF. CDR3 bases: TGTGCCACCAGCAGTAGACAGGGCTCTAACTATGGCTACACCTTC. Based on the CDR3 plus reference TRBV15 and TRBJ1-2, the full variable domain is DAMVIQNPRYQVTQFGKPVTLSCSQTLNHNVMYWYQQKSSQAPKLLFHYYDKDFNNEADTPDNFQSRRPNTSFCFLDIRSPGLGDTAMYLCATSSRQGSNYGYTFGSGTRLTVV.

J is TRBJ2-4 and V is TRBV19, with 9 positions matching TRBD1. The germline V gene has CDR1 LNHDA and CDR2 SQIVND (reference sequence). The CDR3 contains 14 residues. With 7 bases clipped from V and 7 bases from J, the junction kept 8 bases outside the gene matches. The chain's CDR3 is CASTHGQGMNIQYF. In DNA form, the CDR3 reads TGTGCCAGTACCCACGGACAGGGGATGAACATTCAGTACTTC.

The rearrangement uses TRBV6-6 and TRBJ1-2; D remains ambiguous. The germline gives CDR1 MNHNY, CDR2 SVGAGI (reference sequence). The CDR3 length is 12 residues. Trimming removed 5 bases from V and 6 bases from J, with 10 bases in between. In DNA form, the CDR3 reads TGTGCCAGCAGTGACATAGTAGATGGCTACACCTTC. It translates to CASSDIVDGYTF.

CDR3 DNA sequence: TGTGCCAGCAGCCCCTCCCGGACAGACGAGCAGTACTTC. Amino acids: CASSPSRTDEQYF. The genes are TRBV7-9 and TRBJ2-7, with a weak D call TRBD1 (6 bases). V was trimmed by 5 bases and J by 5 bases, leaving 13 bases between them. The CDR3 is made up of 13 amino acids. Looked up from germline, CDR1 is SEHNR and CDR2 is FQNEAQ (reference sequence).

The chain links TRBV11-2 to TRBJ2-7; D is unresolved. The CDR3 sequence is 12 residues long. V dropped 2 bases and J dropped 4 bases, with 6 bases sitting between them. The germline CDR1 and CDR2 sequences are SGHAT and FQNNGV. The CDR3 bases are TGTGCCAGCAGCTTATTTTCTTACGAGCAGTACTTC. It translates to CASSLFSYEQYF.

The rearrangement uses TRBV19 and TRBJ1-1; 11 nucleotides match TRBD1. J was trimmed by 1 base and V by 6 bases; bases with no gene match: 10. The germline V gene has CDR1 LNHDA and CDR2 SQIVND (reference sequence). The CDR3 covers 17 residues. DNA for the CDR3: TGTGCCAGTAGGCCATTCCCTGGACAGGGGGCGAACACTGAAGCTTTCTTT. Its protein product is CASRPFPGQGANTEAFF.